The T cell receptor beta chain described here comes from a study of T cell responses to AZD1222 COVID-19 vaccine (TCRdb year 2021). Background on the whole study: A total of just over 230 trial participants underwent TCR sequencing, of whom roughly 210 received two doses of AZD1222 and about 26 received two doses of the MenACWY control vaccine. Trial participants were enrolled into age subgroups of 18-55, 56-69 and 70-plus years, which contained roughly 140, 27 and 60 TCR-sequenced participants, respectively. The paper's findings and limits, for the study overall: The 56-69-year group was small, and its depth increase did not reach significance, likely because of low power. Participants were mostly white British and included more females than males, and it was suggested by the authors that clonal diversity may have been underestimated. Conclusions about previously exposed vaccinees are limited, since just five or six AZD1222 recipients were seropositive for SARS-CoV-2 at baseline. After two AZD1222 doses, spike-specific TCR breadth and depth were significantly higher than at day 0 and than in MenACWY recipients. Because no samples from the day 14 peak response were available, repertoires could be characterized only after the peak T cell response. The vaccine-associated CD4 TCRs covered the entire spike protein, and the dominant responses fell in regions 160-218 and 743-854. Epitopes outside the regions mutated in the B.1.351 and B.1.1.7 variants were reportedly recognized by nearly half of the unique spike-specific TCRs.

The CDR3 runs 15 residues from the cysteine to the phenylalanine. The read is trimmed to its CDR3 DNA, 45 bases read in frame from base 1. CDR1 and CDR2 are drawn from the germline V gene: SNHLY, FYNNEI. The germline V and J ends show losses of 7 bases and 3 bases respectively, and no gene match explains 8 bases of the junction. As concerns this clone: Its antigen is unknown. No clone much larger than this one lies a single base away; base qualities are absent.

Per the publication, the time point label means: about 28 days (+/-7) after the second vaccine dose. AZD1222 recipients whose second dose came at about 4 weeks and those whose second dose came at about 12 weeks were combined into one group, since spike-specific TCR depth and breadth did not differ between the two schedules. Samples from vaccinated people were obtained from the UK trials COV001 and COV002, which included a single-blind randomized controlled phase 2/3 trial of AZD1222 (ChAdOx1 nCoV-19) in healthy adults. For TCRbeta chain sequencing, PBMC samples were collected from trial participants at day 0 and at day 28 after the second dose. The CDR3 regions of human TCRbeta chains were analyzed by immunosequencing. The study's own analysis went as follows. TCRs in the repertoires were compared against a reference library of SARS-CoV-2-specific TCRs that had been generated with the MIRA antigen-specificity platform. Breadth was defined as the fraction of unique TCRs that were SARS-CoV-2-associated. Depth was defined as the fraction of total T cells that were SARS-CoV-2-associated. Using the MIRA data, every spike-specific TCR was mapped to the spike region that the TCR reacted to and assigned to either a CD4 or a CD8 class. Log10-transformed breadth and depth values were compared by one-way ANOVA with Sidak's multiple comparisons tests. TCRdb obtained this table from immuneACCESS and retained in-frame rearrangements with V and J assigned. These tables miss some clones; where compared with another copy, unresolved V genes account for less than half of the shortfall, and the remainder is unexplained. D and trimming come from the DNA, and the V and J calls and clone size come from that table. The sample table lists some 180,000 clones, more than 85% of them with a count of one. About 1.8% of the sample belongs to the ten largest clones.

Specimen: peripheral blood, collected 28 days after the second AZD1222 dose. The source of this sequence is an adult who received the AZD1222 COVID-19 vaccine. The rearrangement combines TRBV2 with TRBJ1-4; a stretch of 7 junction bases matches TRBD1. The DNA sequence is TGTGCCAGCAAATTCCTAGGGGGCTCTAATGAAAAACTGTTTTTT. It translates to CASKFLGGSNEKLFF.